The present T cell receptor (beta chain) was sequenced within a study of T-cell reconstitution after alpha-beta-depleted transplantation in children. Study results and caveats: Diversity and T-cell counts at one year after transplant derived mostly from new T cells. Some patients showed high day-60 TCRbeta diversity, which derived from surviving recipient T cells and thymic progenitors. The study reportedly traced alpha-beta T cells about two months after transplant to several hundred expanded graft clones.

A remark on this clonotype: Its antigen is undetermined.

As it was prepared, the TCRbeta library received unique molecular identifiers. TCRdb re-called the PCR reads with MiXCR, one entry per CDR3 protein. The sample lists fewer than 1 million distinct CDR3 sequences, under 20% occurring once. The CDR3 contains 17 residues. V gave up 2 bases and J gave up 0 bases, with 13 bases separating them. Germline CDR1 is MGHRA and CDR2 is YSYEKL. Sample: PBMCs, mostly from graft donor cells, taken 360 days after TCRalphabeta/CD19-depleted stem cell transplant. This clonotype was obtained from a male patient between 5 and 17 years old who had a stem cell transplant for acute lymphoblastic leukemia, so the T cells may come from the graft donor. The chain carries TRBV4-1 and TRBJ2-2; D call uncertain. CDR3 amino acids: CASSQMGSRTNTGELFF. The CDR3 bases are TGCGCCAGCAGCCAAATGGGAAGCAGAACGAACACCGGGGAGCTGTTTTTT.